These 15 T cell receptor beta chains were sequenced from one sample in a study of T cell repertoires in cytomegalovirus infection. TCRdb used MiXCR to reprocess the reads, holding one entry per CDR3 protein. The data contain fewer than 550,000 distinct CDR3 sequences, about 15% of them singletons. Sequences were obtained from CD8+ T cells from PBMCs. These receptors all come from a human donor in good health (CMV status not recorded). Some clones in this sample may be carry-over from other donors' samples.

This clonotype was counted only a few times. This chain joins TRBV2 and TRBJ2-1, with D perhaps matching TRBD2 (5 bases). Trimming took 10 bases from V and 10 from J, leaving 11 bases between them. This CDR3 region has 10 residues. Germline V lookup: CDR1 SNHLY, CDR2 FYNNEI. CDR3 DNA: TGTGCCACCGTTACTAGAGAGCAGTTCTTC. It codes for CATVTREQFF.

This clonotype has a handful of counts. The CDR3 is CASNQQGTYNEQFF. The CDR3 DNA reads TGTGCCAGCAACCAACAGGGTACCTACAATGAGCAGTTCTTC. This chain joins TRBV12-3 or TRBV12-4 and TRBJ2-1, with D possibly TRBD1 on 6 matching bases. The V and J ends lost 7 bases and 2 bases respectively, with 12 bases between them. CDR3 size: 14 residues.

This clonotype was counted only a few times. A much larger clone differs by one base, so this may be a read error. This chain joins TRBV6-1 and TRBJ2-3; either TRBD1 or TRBD2 may supply D (5 bases each). The V gene lost 5 bases and the J gene lost 0 bases, with 12 bases spanning the gap. Germline lookup yields CDR1 MNHNS and CDR2 SASEGT. The CDR3 runs 15 residues. The CDR3 region has the DNA TGTGCCAGCAGTTACGGGGCAGCTAGCACAGATACGCAGTATTTT. This codes for CASSYGAASTDTQYF.

At least ten counts were recorded for this clonotype. The rearrangement joins TRBV19 to TRBJ1-1, with 10 bases identical to TRBD1. Germline V gene sequence: CDR1 LNHDA, CDR2 SQIVND (reference sequence). The CDR3 contains 14 residues. The junction had 3 bases not matched to a gene; V was cut back by 5 bases and J by 3 bases. CDR3 protein: CASSAGQGYTEAFF. CDR3 DNA: TGTGCCAGTAGTGCGGGACAGGGGTACACTGAAGCTTTCTTT.

In this sample, this clonotype turned up once. This sequence joins TRBV11-2 and TRBJ1-4, with D perhaps matching TRBD1 (5 bases). Germline CDR1 and CDR2: SGHAT and FQNNGV. This CDR3 region has 17 residues. With 0 bases removed from V and 3 bases from J, the gap between germline ends came to 14 bases. CDR3 in DNA: TGTGCCAGCAGCTTAGAAAGGAGGGGAGGGGCTAATGAAAAACTGTTTTTT. It codes for CASSLERRGGANEKLFF.

V usage is TRBV16 and J usage is TRBJ2-7, with 8 bases that match TRBD1. CDR1 KGHSY and CDR2 FQNENV come from the germline V gene. Trimming cost V 1 base and J 4 bases; bases outside gene matches: 6. CDR3 length equals 15 residues. The CDR3 bases are TGTGCCAGCAGCCAATGGCCAGGGGGCGATTACGAGCAGTACTTC. Translating gives CASSQWPGGDYEQYF.

This clonotype was seen many times. V and J are TRBV20-1 and TRBJ1-1; 9 bases are shared with TRBD1. Germline-derived CDR1 and CDR2 are DFQATT and SNEGSKA (reference sequence). Trimming removed 5 bases from V and 2 bases from J; junction bases left unmatched: 3. CDR3 size: 13 residues. DNA of the CDR3: TGCAGTGCTGGGGACAGGGTCAACACTGAAGCTTTCTTT. Protein: CSAGDRVNTEAFF.

This clonotype was found many times. The V and J genes are TRBV19 and TRBJ2-7; the D gene could be TRBD1 or TRBD2 (6 bases each). Between the trimmed V and J ends, which lost 1 base and 2 bases, there was a span of 12 bases. Germline values: CDR1 LNHDA, CDR2 SQIVND (reference sequence). The CDR3 is 15 residues long. The CDR3 loop is CASSIGLGGAYEQYF. The CDR3 nucleotides are TGTGCCAGTAGTATAGGCCTCGGGGGCGCCTACGAGCAGTACTTC.

This sequence joins TRBV20-1 and TRBJ2-1, with D tentatively TRBD1 (6 bases). V dropped 3 bases and J dropped 9 bases, with 15 bases sitting between them. Germline values: CDR1 DFQATT, CDR2 SNEGSKA (reference sequence). The CDR3 covers 13 residues. The CDR3 sequence: CSARTLDSGEQFF. The CDR3 nucleotides are TGCAGTGCTAGGACGTTGGACAGTGGTGAGCAGTTCTTC.

J is TRBJ2-5 and V is TRBV12-3 or TRBV12-4, with 15 bases lining up with TRBD2. This CDR3 contains 17 residues. Losses at the gene ends were 3 bases for V and 5 bases for J; bases not matched to a gene: 7. The CDR3 is CASSLGLAGGRGETQYF. The CDR3 region has the DNA TGTGCCAGCAGTTTGGGACTAGCGGGAGGCCGTGGTGAGACCCAGTACTTC.

This chain connects TRBV28 to TRBJ1-2, with D uncertain. Germline CDR1 and CDR2: MDHEN and SYDVKM. CDR3 length equals 14 residues. V was trimmed by 4 bases and J by 7 bases, leaving 16 bases between them. The CDR3 loop is CASSSDNGLGGYTF. For the CDR3, the DNA is TGTGCCAGCAGTTCTGACAATGGTCTAGGTGGCTACACCTTC.

This chain links TRBV5-4 with TRBJ2-7; D perhaps matches TRBD2 (5 bases). The CDR3 sequence is 14 residues long. Trimming cost V 9 bases and J 5 bases, with 21 bases left between them. From germline, CDR1 is SGHNT and CDR2 YYREEE (reference sequence). The CDR3 is CATSSQDSIHEQYF. The CDR3 DNA is TGTGCCACCTCCTCCCAGGACTCTATTCACGAGCAGTACTTC.

CDR3 DNA: TGCGCCAGCAGCCAAGGACTAGCGAGTTCCTACGAGCAGTACTTC. It translates to CASSQGLASSYEQYF. This sequence joins TRBV4-1 and TRBJ2-7; 8 bases map to TRBD2. The V and J ends lost 1 base and 1 base, in that order; junction bases with no gene match: 3. Germline V gives CDR1 MGHRA, CDR2 YSYEKL. The CDR3 has 15 amino acids.

This chain connects TRBV6-2 or TRBV6-3 to TRBJ2-7; possibly TRBD2 for D (6 bases). This CDR3 spans 14 amino acids. The V end was cut by 6 bases, the J end by 3 bases, with 15 bases between. Germline V gives CDR1 MNHEY, CDR2 SVGEGT. CDR3 bases: TGTGCCAGCAGGTTACGCCGGGACTTCTACGAGCAGTACTTC. Translating it yields CASRLRRDFYEQYF.

V gene TRBV19 combines with J gene TRBJ2-2, with D maybe TRBD2 (5 bases). This CDR3 has 13 residues. Germline assignment: CDR1 LNHDA and CDR2 SQIVND (reference sequence). V was clipped by 7 bases and J by 5 bases, with 11 bases between them. This CDR3 is CASMGPGTGELFF. CDR3 in DNA: TGTGCCAGTATGGGCCCGGGGACCGGGGAGCTGTTTTTT.